The 12 T cell receptor beta chains below come from one sample, sequenced in a study of blood T cells in healthy people across ages. A second PCR of roughly 7 to 11 cycles used a sample-barcoded 5' primer and a J-beta primer mix. Using its own MiXCR run on the 5' RACE reads, TCRdb lists one record per CDR3 protein. The repertoire includes under 2,000,000 distinct CDR3 sequences, approximately 50% of them detected once, and over 2% sits in the top ten. Sequenced: blood. These receptors all stem from a woman aged 40 to 55 in good health.

The V and J genes are TRBV18 and TRBJ2-3, with a possible D match to TRBD1 (5 bases). The CDR3 spans 14 residues. Trimming removed 4 bases at V and 5 bases at J, with 13 bases between. CDR1 KGHSH and CDR2 LQKENI come from the germline V gene. The chain's CDR3 is CASSQGLRGDTQYF. CDR3 bases: TGTGCCAGCTCACAGGGGCTTCGAGGAGATACGCAGTATTTT. Combining the CDR3 with reference TRBV18 and TRBJ2-3 gives the whole variable domain NAGVMQNPRHLVRRRGQEARLRCSPMKGHSHVYWYRQLPEEGLKFMVYLQKENIIDESGMPKERFSAEFPKEGPSILRIQQVVRGDSAAYFCASSQGLRGDTQYFGPGTRLTVL.

This rearrangement joins TRBV7-2 to TRBJ1-6, with D perhaps TRBD1 (6 bases). The CDR3 has 15 residues. CDR1 SGHTA and CDR2 FQGNSA come from the germline V gene. V dropped 7 bases and J dropped 11 bases, with 21 bases sitting between them. The CDR3 nucleotides are TGTGCCAGCAACAGGGAAACCCGGGCGTTAGCACCCCTCCACTTT. It encodes CASNRETRALAPLHF.

The chain carries TRBV6-6 and TRBJ2-5; no reliable D call. The CDR3 sequence is 14 residues long. Trimming took off 0 bases at V and 0 bases at J, with 5 bases between the two ends. Germline CDR1 is MNHNY and CDR2 is SVGAGI (reference sequence). The CDR3 reads CASSYSRDQETQYF. For the CDR3, the DNA is TGTGCCAGCAGTTACTCCCGGGACCAAGAGACCCAGTACTTC.

This sequence joins TRBV13 and TRBJ2-5; D gene unclear. The ends were cut back, 0 bases at V and 11 bases at J, with 13 bases in the middle. Germline V gene lookup returns CDR1 PRHDT and CDR2 FYEKMQ (reference sequence). The CDR3 length is 13 residues. CDR3 bases: TGTGCCAGCAGCTTAGGCCCCAGTCGTGGGCAGTACTTC. Protein product: CASSLGPSRGQYF.

The chain employs TRBV5-1 and TRBJ2-1; 7 bases agree with TRBD2. The CDR3 is made up of 15 amino acids. The junction had 9 bases not matched to a gene; V was cut back by 4 bases and J by 5 bases. Germline-derived CDR1 and CDR2 are SGHRS and YFSETQ. The CDR3 reads CASSVGPRGDNEQFF. CDR3 nucleotides: TGCGCCAGCAGCGTAGGACCTCGGGGGGACAATGAGCAGTTCTTC.

The chain couples TRBV2 to TRBJ2-3; 9 bases are a match to TRBD2. V was clipped by 7 bases and J by 0 bases; unmatched bases: 8. This CDR3 is built from 16 residues. Germline CDR1 is SNHLY and CDR2 is FYNNEI. DNA for the CDR3: TGTGCCAGCAAGGCTAGCGGGGCTCCTAGCACAGATACGCAGTATTTT. It encodes CASKASGAPSTDTQYF.

This clonotype has a handful of counts. The chain couples TRBV5-1 to TRBJ2-1; D is undetermined. V lost 2 bases and J lost 2, with 8 bases in between. The CDR3 runs 14 residues. Germline V gene sequence: CDR1 SGHRS, CDR2 YFSETQ. The CDR3 protein is CASSFLDPYNEQFF. CDR3 nucleotide sequence: TGCGCCAGCAGCTTTTTGGACCCCTACAATGAGCAGTTCTTC.

This sequence joins TRBV6-6 and TRBJ1-4; TRBD1 might be the D (6 bases). The germline V gene has CDR1 MNHNY and CDR2 SVGAGI (reference sequence). Trimming took 6 bases from V and 8 from J, leaving 13 bases between them. The CDR3 is 13 amino acids. This CDR3 is CASSRDRKEKLFF. CDR3 in DNA: TGTGCCAGCAGCCGTGACAGGAAAGAAAAACTGTTTTTT.

J is TRBJ1-4 and V is TRBV28, with D hard to call. V was clipped by 3 bases and J by 4 bases, with 9 bases between them. The CDR3 sequence is 14 residues long. Germline CDR1 and CDR2: MDHEN and SYDVKM. The chain's CDR3 is CASSFRDINEKLFF. The CDR3 DNA reads as TGTGCCAGCAGTTTTCGGGATATTAATGAAAAACTGTTTTTT.

This clonotype was recorded many times. This chain uses TRBV12-3 or TRBV12-4 with TRBJ1-2; D remains ambiguous. The ends were cut back, 5 bases at V and 3 bases at J, with 4 bases in the middle. The CDR3 is 11 residues long. The CDR3 here is CASSLHYGYTF. For the CDR3, the DNA is TGTGCCAGCAGTCTACACTATGGCTACACCTTC.

This clonotype has just a few counts. This rearrangement joins TRBV6-2 or TRBV6-3 to TRBJ2-3; a possible D gene is TRBD1 (6 bases). Germline lookup yields CDR1 MNHEY and CDR2 SVGEGT. V was trimmed by 8 bases and J by 1 base, leaving 16 bases between them. This CDR3 is 15 amino acids long. Written as DNA, the CDR3 is TGTGCCAGCGGACAAGGGGGACATCGCACAGATACGCAGTATTTT. This codes for CASGQGGHRTDTQYF.

The chain recombines TRBV24-1 with TRBJ1-1; 9 nucleotides align to TRBD1. Germline V lookup: CDR1 KGHDR, CDR2 SFDVKD. The CDR3 has 15 residues. J gave up 7 bases and V 4 bases, and 9 bases lay outside the gene matches. The CDR3 loop reads CATSDAGTGKDEAFF. CDR3 DNA sequence: TGTGCCACCAGTGACGCCGGGACAGGGAAGGATGAAGCTTTCTTT.